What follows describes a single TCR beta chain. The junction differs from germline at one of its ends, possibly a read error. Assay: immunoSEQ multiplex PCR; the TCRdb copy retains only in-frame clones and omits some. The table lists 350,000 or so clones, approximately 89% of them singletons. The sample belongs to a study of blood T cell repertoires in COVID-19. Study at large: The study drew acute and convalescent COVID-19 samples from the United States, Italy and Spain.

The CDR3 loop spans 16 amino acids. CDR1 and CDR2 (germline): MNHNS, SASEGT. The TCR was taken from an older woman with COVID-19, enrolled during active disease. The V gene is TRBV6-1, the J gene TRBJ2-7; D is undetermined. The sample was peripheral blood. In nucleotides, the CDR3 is TGTGCCAGCAGTGCCACGCAAGGAGTTCCACCCTACGAGCGGTACTTC. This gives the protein CASSATQGVPPYERYF.